This T cell receptor beta chain originates from a study of regulatory T cells in long-lasting Graves disease. Building of the TCR beta libraries involved iRepertoire HTBI primers and Arm-PCR of CDR3 regions. The authors' processing: The samples yielded roughly 64 TRBV and more than eleven TRBJ segments. In TCRdb, the multiplex PCR reads were re-called with MiXCR into one record per CDR3 protein. TCRdb, not the authors, supplied the V and J calls. The sample lists 360,000 or so distinct CDR3 sequences, 12% occurring once. In regard to this clonotype: A junction end diverges from the germline sequence, so it may reflect a read error.

Looked up from germline, CDR1 is MNHEY and CDR2 is SMNVEV (reference sequence). The CDR3 is made up of 15 amino acids. The time point here: newly diagnosed GD, antithyroid drugs for less than 3 months. The authors made the TCR library using RNA they extracted from PBMCs. Patient provenance is recorded as an endocrinology department in Xi'an, China. The authors drew around 9 milliliters of peripheral blood into EDTA tubes. This sample was also put to use in a study of T cells in Graves' hyperthyroidism and ophthalmopathy. This second study notes: Orbital computed tomography and thyroid ultrasound, together with serum TRAb and thyroxine and clinical symptoms, were used for diagnoses.

The receptor comes from a woman under 30 with Graves disease. This chain joins TRBV27 and TRBJ2-4; D assignment may be TRBD1 or TRBD2 (5 bases each). This specimen was peripheral blood mononuclear cells (PBMCs), taken at new diagnosis, from a patient treated with antithyroid drugs. DNA for the CDR3: TGTGCCAGCAGGCACCGGGTATGGGGGATAAACATGCAGTACTTC. Amino acid sequence: CASRHRVWGINMQYF.